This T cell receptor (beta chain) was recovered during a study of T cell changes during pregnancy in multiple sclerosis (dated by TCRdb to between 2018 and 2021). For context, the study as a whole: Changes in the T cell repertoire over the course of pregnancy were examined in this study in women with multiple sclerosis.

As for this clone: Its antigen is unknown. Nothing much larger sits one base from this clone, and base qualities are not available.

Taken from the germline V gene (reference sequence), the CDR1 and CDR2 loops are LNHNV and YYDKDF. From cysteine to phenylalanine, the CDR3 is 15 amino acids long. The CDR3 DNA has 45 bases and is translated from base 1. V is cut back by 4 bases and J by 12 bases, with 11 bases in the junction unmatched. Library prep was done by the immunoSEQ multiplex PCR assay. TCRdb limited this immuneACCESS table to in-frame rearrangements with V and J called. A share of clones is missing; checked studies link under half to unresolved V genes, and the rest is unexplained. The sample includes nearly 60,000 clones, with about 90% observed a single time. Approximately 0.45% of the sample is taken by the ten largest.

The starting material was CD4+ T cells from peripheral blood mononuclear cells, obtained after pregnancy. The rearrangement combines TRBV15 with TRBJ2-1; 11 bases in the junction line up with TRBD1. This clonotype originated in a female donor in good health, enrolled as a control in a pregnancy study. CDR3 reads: CATSTEPGQGVGQFF. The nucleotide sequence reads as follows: TGTGCCACCAGCACGGAGCCGGGACAGGGGGTAGGGCAGTTCTTC.